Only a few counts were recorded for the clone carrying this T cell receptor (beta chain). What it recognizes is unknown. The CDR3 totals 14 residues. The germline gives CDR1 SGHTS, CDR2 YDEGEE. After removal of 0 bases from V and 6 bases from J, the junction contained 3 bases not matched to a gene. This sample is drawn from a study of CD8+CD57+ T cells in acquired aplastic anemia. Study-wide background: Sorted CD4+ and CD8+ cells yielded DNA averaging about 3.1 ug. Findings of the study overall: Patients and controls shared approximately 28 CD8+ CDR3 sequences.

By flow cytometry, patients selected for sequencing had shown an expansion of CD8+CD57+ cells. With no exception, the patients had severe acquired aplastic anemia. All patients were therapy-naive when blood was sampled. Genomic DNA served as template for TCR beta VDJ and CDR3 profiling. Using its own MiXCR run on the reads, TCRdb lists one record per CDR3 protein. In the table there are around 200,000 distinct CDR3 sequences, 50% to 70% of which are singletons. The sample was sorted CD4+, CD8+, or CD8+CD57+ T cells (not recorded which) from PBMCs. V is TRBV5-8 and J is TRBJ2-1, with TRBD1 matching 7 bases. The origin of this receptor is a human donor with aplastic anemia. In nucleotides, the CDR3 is TGTGCCAGCAGCTTGGAGACAGGGTTCAATGAGCAGTTCTTC. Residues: CASSLETGFNEQFF. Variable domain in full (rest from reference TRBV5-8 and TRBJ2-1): EAGVTQSPTHLIKTRGQQATLRCSPISGHTSVYWYQQALGLGLQFLLWYDEGEERNRGNFPPRFSGRQFPNYSSELNVNALELEDSALYLCASSLETGFNEQFFGPGTRLTVL.